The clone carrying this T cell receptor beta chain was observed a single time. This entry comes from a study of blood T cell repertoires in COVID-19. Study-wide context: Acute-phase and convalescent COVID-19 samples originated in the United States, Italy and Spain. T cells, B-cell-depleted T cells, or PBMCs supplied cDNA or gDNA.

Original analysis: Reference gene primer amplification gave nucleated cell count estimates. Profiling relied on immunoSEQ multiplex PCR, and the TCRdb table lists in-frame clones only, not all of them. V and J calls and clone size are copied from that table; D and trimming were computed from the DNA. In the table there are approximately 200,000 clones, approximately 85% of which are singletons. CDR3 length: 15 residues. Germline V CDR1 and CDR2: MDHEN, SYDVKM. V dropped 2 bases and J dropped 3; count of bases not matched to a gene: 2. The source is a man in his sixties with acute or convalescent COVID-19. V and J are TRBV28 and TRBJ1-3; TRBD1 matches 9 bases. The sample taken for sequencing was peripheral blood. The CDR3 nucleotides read TGTGCCAGCAGTTTAAGGGGACAGGGTGGAAACACCATATATTTT. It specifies CASSLRGQGGNTIYF.